The 11 T cell receptor beta chains below were found in one sample sequenced in a study of T-cell reconstitution after alpha-beta-depleted transplantation in children. Unique molecular identifiers were used in preparing the TCRbeta library. TCRdb independently ran MiXCR on the PCR reads; one entry per CDR3 protein. The sample includes 500,000 to 750,000 distinct CDR3 sequences, over 20% seen only once; the top ten take 30% to 40%. This sample comprised PBMCs, obtained before TCRalphabeta/CD19-depleted stem cell transplant. Receptors originate from a boy less than two years old with Wiskott-Aldrich syndrome, due to receive a stem cell transplant.

The rearrangement links TRBV28 to TRBJ2-1; 8 bases align to TRBD2. This CDR3 spans 17 amino acids. Germline assignment: CDR1 MDHEN and CDR2 SYDVKM. With V trimmed by 5 bases and J by 1 base, 10 bases remained unmatched. The chain's CDR3 is CASSPRGAGVSYNEQFF. In DNA form, the CDR3 reads TGTGCCAGCAGTCCCAGGGGAGCGGGAGTGTCCTACAATGAGCAGTTCTTC.

CDR3 region: CSVGGIMSGEQYF. The CDR3 coding sequence is TGCAGCGTTGGGGGGATCATGTCTGGCGAGCAGTACTTC. The genes are TRBV29-1 and TRBJ2-7, with D perhaps being TRBD1 or TRBD2 (5 bases each). Trimming left V 4 bases short and J 6 bases short, with 16 bases between. CDR3 length equals 13 residues. Per germline, CDR1 SQVTM and CDR2 ANQGSEA.

The chain joins TRBV6-1 to TRBJ2-7, with TRBD1 identical over 9 bases. With 7 bases clipped from V and 5 bases from J, the junction kept 12 bases outside the gene matches. The CDR3 is 15 amino acids. Germline V gene data show CDR1 as MNHNS and CDR2 as SASEGT. In nucleotides, the CDR3 is TGTGCCAGCACCCACCAGGGGACAGGGCACCACGAGCAGTACTTC. It is translated as CASTHQGTGHHEQYF.

The chain carries TRBV12-3 or TRBV12-4 and TRBJ2-1; D is perhaps TRBD1 or TRBD2 (5 bases each). V gave up 5 bases and J gave up 2 bases, with 13 bases separating them. The CDR3 contains 15 residues. The CDR3 nucleotides are TGTGCCAGCAGTCTGGGGGACCCACCCTACAATGAGCAGTTCTTC. It codes for CASSLGDPPYNEQFF.

This chain uses TRBV5-1 with TRBJ2-1; 13 bases map to TRBD2. The V gene end was trimmed by 7 bases and the J gene end by 8 bases; junction bases not matched to a gene: 9. Per germline, CDR1 SGHRS and CDR2 YFSETQ. The CDR3 is 15 residues long. The DNA for the CDR3 is TGCGCCAGCTACGACGGGACTAGCGGGATCTATGAGCAGTTCTTC. This sequence encodes CASYDGTSGIYEQFF.

This chain connects TRBV11-2 to TRBJ2-7; 12 bases agree with TRBD2. The trim removed 5 bases at V and 2 bases at J, leaving 7 bases unmatched. The CDR3 is made up of 16 amino acids. Looked up from germline, CDR1 is SGHAT and CDR2 is FQNNGV. The CDR3 DNA follows: TGTGCCAGCAGCCCCCTCCGACTAGCGGGAGCCTACGAGCAGTACTTC. The encoded protein is CASSPLRLAGAYEQYF.

The table lists this clonotype with a few counts. The chain combines TRBV10-3 with TRBJ2-1; D perhaps matches TRBD2 (6 bases). Between the trimmed V and J ends, which lost 4 bases and 10 bases, there was a span of 20 bases. CDR1 is ENHRY and CDR2 is SYGVKD in the germline V gene. CDR3 length equals 15 residues. CDR3 residues: CAISGGEPIGVEQFF. CDR3 nucleotide sequence: TGTGCCATCAGTGGGGGGGAGCCTATAGGGGTCGAGCAGTTCTTC.

This clonotype was seen more than once but under ten times. The chain recombines TRBV20-1 with TRBJ2-3; D gene uncertain. Germline loops: CDR1 DFQATT, CDR2 SNEGSKA (reference sequence). V lost 6 bases and J 4 bases, leaving 11 bases between the germline ends. The CDR3 covers 12 residues. CDR3 residues: CSAGPLADTQYF. CDR3 bases: TGCAGTGCCGGTCCCTTAGCAGATACGCAGTATTTT.

This clonotype was seen more than once but under ten times. This chain links TRBV29-1 with TRBJ2-7, with TRBD2 matching 9 bases. The V and J ends lost 1 base and 7 bases, in that order; junction bases with no gene match: 5. Germline CDR1 is SQVTM and CDR2 is ANQGSEA. The CDR3 runs 13 residues. The CDR3 nucleotides read TGCAGCGTTGAAGGAGCGGGAGGTTGGGAGCAGTACTTC. Translated: CSVEGAGGWEQYF.

The V and J genes are TRBV15 and TRBJ1-2; maybe TRBD1 (6 bases). Trimming stripped 4 bases from V and 5 bases from J, with 20 bases between. CDR1 LNHNV and CDR2 YYDKDF come from the germline V gene (reference sequence). There are 16 residues in the CDR3. In nucleotides, the CDR3 is TGTGCCACCAGCACCAGGAAAAAGACAGGAGGATATGGCTACACCTTC. Translated: CATSTRKKTGGYGYTF.

The chain combines TRBV6-1 with TRBJ2-5; perhaps TRBD2 as D (6 bases). CDR3 length: 16 amino acids. Germline V gene sequence: CDR1 MNHNS, CDR2 SASEGT. The V end was cut by 7 bases, the J end by 3 bases, with 21 bases between. The CDR3: CASMSFNLAAEETQYF. The CDR3 nucleotides are TGTGCCAGCATGTCCTTCAATTTAGCGGCAGAAGAGACCCAGTACTTC.